This T cell receptor (beta chain) was captured in a study of T cells after yellow fever vaccination. A single record per CDR3 protein comes from TCRdb applying MiXCR to the 5' RACE reads. Found here are hundreds of thousands of distinct CDR3 sequences, under 15% of them singletons; the top ten hold about 3%. The CDR3 contains 11 residues. Germline lookup yields CDR1 MNHEY and CDR2 SVGEGT. Trimming removed 4 bases at V and 16 bases at J, with 11 bases between. Study-level points and caveats: The secondary T-cell response peaked on day 5, not day 15, but was weaker. Primary-vaccination clones mostly resurfaced post-booster (roughly 97% CD4, roughly 90% CD8).

This clonotype was detected a few times. Its specificity is not known. The TCR sequence derives from a young man who received the YFV17D yellow fever vaccine. The chain recombines TRBV6-2 or TRBV6-3 with TRBJ1-6; no firm D call. Sample: CD4+ T cells sorted from PBMCs, taken 15 days after the yellow fever booster vaccination. The DNA for the CDR3 is TGTGCCAGCAGTTTTTTGGGTGGACTCCACTTT. This encodes CASSFLGGLHF.